This entry lists 22 T cell receptor beta chains sequenced from one sample in a study of shared clonotypes between healthy human individuals. Method: immunoSEQ multiplex PCR; TCRdb's copy keeps in-frame clones and lacks some. This sample has around 980,000 clones, with about 84% found just once. The sample comprised memory CD4+ T cells from PBMCs. The subset denotes: CD45RA-negative fraction. The receptor set was obtained from a man younger than 35 in good health. Some clones in this sample may be carry-over from other donors' samples.

The genes are TRBV5-1 and TRBJ2-3; 8 bases agree with TRBD2. The CDR3 consists of 15 residues. Trimming removed 3 bases from V and 1 base from J; junction bases left unmatched: 4. Germline loops: CDR1 SGHRS, CDR2 YFSETQ. This CDR3 reads CASSSSGFRTDTQYF. Written as DNA, the CDR3 is TGCGCCAGCAGCTCTAGCGGGTTCCGCACAGATACGCAGTATTTT.

The chain employs TRBV30 and TRBJ2-7; possibly TRBD1 or TRBD2 for D (5 bases each). CDR1 is GTSNPN, CDR2 SVGIG, per germline (reference sequence). Trimming removed 3 bases at V and 3 bases at J, with 9 bases between. The CDR3 covers 12 residues. CDR3 protein: CAWRRGFYEQYF. The CDR3 DNA is TGTGCCTGGAGGAGGGGTTTCTACGAGCAGTACTTC. Based on the CDR3 plus reference TRBV30 and TRBJ2-7, the full variable domain is SQTIHQWPATLVQPVGSPLSLECTVEGTSNPNLYWYRQAAGRGLQLLFYSVGIGQISSEVPQNLSASRPQDRQFILSSKKLLLSDSGFYLCAWRRGFYEQYFGPGTRLTVT.

The V call is TRBV5-1, the J call TRBJ2-1, with D tentatively TRBD1 (6 bases). Deletions cut 6 bases from V and 2 bases from J, with 12 bases between. This CDR3 contains 14 residues. Germline V CDR1 and CDR2: SGHRS, YFSETQ. The CDR3 DNA reads TGCGCCAGCACATCCGGGACACCCTACAATGAGCAGTTCTTC. As protein: CASTSGTPYNEQFF.

This clone was observed many times. The rearrangement joins TRBV11-2 to TRBJ1-1, with D hard to call. This CDR3 region has 15 residues. With 0 bases removed from V and 5 bases from J, the gap between germline ends came to 13 bases. Germline CDR1 reads SGHAT; CDR2 reads FQNNGV. CDR3 sequence (DNA): TGTGCCAGCAGCTTAGAGGTGACGGTGGTGACTGAAGCTTTCTTT. Residues: CASSLEVTVVTEAFF. The whole variable domain, remainder taken from reference TRBV11-2 and TRBJ1-1, is EAGVAQSPRYKIIEKRQSVAFWCNPISGHATLYWYQQILGQGPKLLIQFQNNGVVDDSQLPKDRFSAERLKGVDSTLKIQPAKLEDSAVYLCASSLEVTVVTEAFFGQGTRLTVV.

The J gene is TRBJ2-6, the V gene TRBV28, with TRBD1 identical over 7 bases. Trimming cost V 10 bases and J 2 bases; bases outside gene matches: 8. The CDR3 has 15 residues. Germline V gene lookup returns CDR1 MDHEN and CDR2 SYDVKM. The CDR3 bases are TGTGCCACCTGTCCAGGGGGAGCTGGGGCCAACGTCCTGACTTTC. Translating it yields CATCPGGAGANVLTF.

V usage is TRBV4-1 and J usage is TRBJ2-1, with a weak D call TRBD2 (5 bases). The V gene lost 3 bases and the J gene lost 3 bases, with 15 bases spanning the gap. Germline V gives CDR1 MGHRA, CDR2 YSYEKL. The CDR3 consists of 16 residues. Here the CDR3 reads CASSQRVGVDYNEQFF. The DNA for the CDR3 is TGCGCCAGCAGCCAGAGGGTGGGAGTTGACTACAATGAGCAGTTCTTC.

The J gene is TRBJ2-1, the V gene TRBV4-2; 8 bases map to TRBD1. The CDR3 is 14 residues long. V gave up 5 bases and J gave up 7 bases; unmatched junction bases: 7. CDR1 and CDR2 from the germline V gene are LGHNA and YNFKEQ. The CDR3 protein is CASSSTGARNEQFF. The CDR3 DNA is TGTGCCAGCAGCTCGACAGGGGCGAGGAATGAGCAGTTCTTC.

This clone was seen once. Other DNA sequences from this sample encode an identical CDR3 as well. The chain employs TRBV5-1 and TRBJ2-1; tentative D call: TRBD2 (5 bases). This CDR3 contains 13 residues. Per germline, CDR1 SGHRS and CDR2 YFSETQ. The V end lost 4 bases, the J end lost 5 bases, and 10 bases lay between the germline ends. The CDR3, as DNA: TGCGCCAGCAGCCGGACTGGGGACAATGAGCAGTTCTTC. Translation: CASSRTGDNEQFF. Based on the CDR3 plus reference TRBV5-1 and TRBJ2-1, the full variable domain is KAGVTQTPRYLIKTRGQQVTLSCSPISGHRSVSWYQQTPGQGLQFLFEYFSETQRNKGNFPGRFSGRQFSNSRSEMNVSTLELGDSALYLCASSRTGDNEQFFGPGTRLTVL.

At least ten counts were recorded for this clone. This sequence joins TRBV9 and TRBJ1-4; D is unclear. Trimming stripped 4 bases from V and 4 bases from J, with 14 bases between. This CDR3 contains 15 residues. Germline lookup yields CDR1 SGDLS and CDR2 YYNGEE. CDR3 region: CASSPEASYNEKLFF. The DNA of the CDR3 is TGTGCCAGCAGCCCCGAGGCCAGCTATAATGAAAAACTGTTTTTT.

V gene TRBV5-1 combines with J gene TRBJ2-5; perhaps D is TRBD1 or TRBD2 (5 bases each). V lost 3 bases and J lost 5, with 17 bases in between. Germline V gene sequence: CDR1 SGHRS, CDR2 YFSETQ. CDR3 length: 15 residues. The CDR3 loop reads CASSSYGTSGETQYF. The CDR3, as DNA: TGCGCCAGCAGCTCTTACGGGACCTCTGGCGAGACCCAGTACTTC.

V gene TRBV7-2 combines with J gene TRBJ1-1; a weak D match, TRBD1 (5 bases). The CDR3 is made up of 16 amino acids. The V and J ends lost 1 base and 5 bases respectively, with 17 bases between them. Germline V gives CDR1 SGHTA, CDR2 FQGNSA. The CDR3 loop reads CASSLEHRLKGTEAFF. CDR3 DNA: TGTGCCAGCAGCTTAGAACACAGGCTTAAGGGGACTGAAGCTTTCTTT.

The chain joins TRBV28 to TRBJ1-2; 9 nucleotides agree with TRBD1. V was pared by 2 bases and J by 13 bases, with 5 bases of the junction left unmatched. The CDR3 runs to 12 residues. Germline V gene data show CDR1 as MDHEN and CDR2 as SYDVKM. The CDR3 is CASSLPGQGTTF. CDR3 nucleotides: TGTGCCAGCAGTTTACCGGGACAGGGAACCACCTTC.

This chain connects TRBV28 to TRBJ2-2; D unresolved. V lost 6 bases and J 4 bases, leaving 9 bases between the germline ends. Looked up from germline, CDR1 is MDHEN and CDR2 is SYDVKM. There are 13 residues in the CDR3. The CDR3: CASSRIRTGELFF. In nucleotides, the CDR3 is TGTGCCAGCAGCCGAATTCGCACCGGGGAGCTGTTTTTT. Full variable domain (remainder filled in from reference TRBV28 and TRBJ2-2): DVKVTQSSRYLVKRTGEKVFLECVQDMDHENMFWYRQDPGLGLRLIYFSYDVKMKEKGDIPEGYSVSREKKERFSLILESASTNQTSMYLCASSRIRTGELFFGEGSRLTVL.

In regard to this clone: The likely explanation is a read error, given a far larger clone one base away. The same CDR3 arises from other DNA sequences in this sample as well. The CDR3 DNA is TGCAGCGTTGCCTCCGGGGCGTCGAACACCGAAGCTTTCTTT. As protein: CSVASGASNTEAFF. The chain is built from TRBV29-1 and TRBJ1-1; the D gene is possibly TRBD1 (5 bases). The length of the CDR3 is 14 residues. The germline V gene has CDR1 SQVTM and CDR2 ANQGSEA.

Points on this clone: The same CDR3 is also encoded by other DNA sequences in this sample. V gene TRBV28 combines with J gene TRBJ2-7; the match to TRBD1 covers 7 bases. V gave up 6 bases and J gave up 0 bases; unmatched junction bases: 8. The V gene's germline CDR1 is MDHEN and CDR2 SYDVKM. The length of the CDR3 is 15 residues. CDR3 coding DNA: TGTGCCAGCAGCAGATCCGGGACAGTCTCCTACGAGCAGTACTTC. The encoded protein is CASSRSGTVSYEQYF.

This clone was seen just once. The chain links TRBV6-5 to TRBJ2-7; TRBD1 aligns across 7 bases. The CDR3 is 13 amino acids. Germline V gives CDR1 MNHEY, CDR2 SVGAGI. Losses at the gene ends were 7 bases for V and 3 bases for J; bases not matched to a gene: 6. CDR3: CASTTGDGYEQYF. In DNA form, the CDR3 reads TGTGCCAGCACCACAGGGGATGGCTACGAGCAGTACTTC.

The chain carries TRBV28 and TRBJ2-2; no clear D gene. V was shortened by 5 bases and J by 5 bases, with 9 bases between the two germline ends. The CDR3 length is 13 residues. From germline, CDR1 is MDHEN and CDR2 SYDVKM. Here the CDR3 reads CASSGVQTGELFF. The CDR3 nucleotides read TGTGCCAGCAGTGGGGTACAGACCGGGGAGCTGTTTTTT.

This clone appeared a few times. V usage is TRBV27 and J usage is TRBJ1-2; D perhaps matches TRBD1 (5 bases). V shed 5 bases and J shed 4 bases, with 8 bases lying between them. The germline gives CDR1 MNHEY, CDR2 SMNVEV (reference sequence). This CDR3 has 12 amino acids. CDR3 protein: CASSTTGYGYTF. CDR3 in DNA: TGTGCCAGCAGTACTACAGGCTATGGCTACACCTTC.

V usage is TRBV11-3 and J usage is TRBJ2-2; D tentatively reads TRBD1 or TRBD2 (5 bases each). In germline, CDR1 is SGHNT, CDR2 YENEEA. CDR3 length: 14 residues. V shed 2 bases and J shed 4 bases, with 8 bases lying between them. DNA of the CDR3: TGTGCCAGCAGCTTACGTGGGGGCACCGGGGAGCTGTTTTTT. Encoded protein: CASSLRGGTGELFF.

V usage is TRBV28 and J usage is TRBJ2-1; D might be TRBD1 or TRBD2, each matching 5 bases. Deletions cut 3 bases from V and 7 bases from J, with 19 bases between. The germline V gene encodes CDR1 MDHEN and CDR2 SYDVKM. This CDR3 comprises 16 residues. In DNA, the CDR3 is TGTGCCAGCAGTTTGAGTTCCGGCACCTGGGGGAATGAGCAGTTCTTC. This gives the protein CASSLSSGTWGNEQFF.

The chain recombines TRBV27 with TRBJ2-4, with TRBD2 matching over 7 bases. The CDR3 is made up of 20 amino acids. J gave up 0 bases and V 3 bases, and 17 bases lay outside the gene matches. The germline V gene encodes CDR1 MNHEY and CDR2 SMNVEV (reference sequence). CDR3 sequence: CASSFRAYDSGTLAKNIQYF. DNA of the CDR3: TGTGCCAGCAGTTTTCGGGCTTATGACAGCGGGACCCTAGCCAAAAACATTCAGTACTTC.

This clone was recorded a few times. The gene calls are TRBV19 and TRBJ1-2; 8 nucleotides line up with TRBD1. Per germline, CDR1 LNHDA and CDR2 SQIVND (reference sequence). The CDR3 is made up of 14 amino acids. The ends lost 3 bases at V and 4 bases at J; junction bases unmatched: 4. In DNA form, the CDR3 reads TGTGCCAGTAGTATGGACAGGGTCTCCTATGGCTACACCTTC. Its translation: CASSMDRVSYGYTF.